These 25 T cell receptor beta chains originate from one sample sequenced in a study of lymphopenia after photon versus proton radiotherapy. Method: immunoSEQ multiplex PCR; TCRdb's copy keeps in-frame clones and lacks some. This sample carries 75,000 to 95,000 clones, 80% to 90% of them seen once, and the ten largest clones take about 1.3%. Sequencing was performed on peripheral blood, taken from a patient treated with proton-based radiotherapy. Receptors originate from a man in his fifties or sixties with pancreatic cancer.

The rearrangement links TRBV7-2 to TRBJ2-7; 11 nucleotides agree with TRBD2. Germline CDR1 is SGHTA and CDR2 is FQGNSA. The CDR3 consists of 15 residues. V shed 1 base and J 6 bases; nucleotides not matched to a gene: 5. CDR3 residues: CASSLGTSGLSEQYF. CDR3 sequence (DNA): TGTGCCAGCAGCTTAGGGACTAGCGGGCTCTCCGAGCAGTACTTC.

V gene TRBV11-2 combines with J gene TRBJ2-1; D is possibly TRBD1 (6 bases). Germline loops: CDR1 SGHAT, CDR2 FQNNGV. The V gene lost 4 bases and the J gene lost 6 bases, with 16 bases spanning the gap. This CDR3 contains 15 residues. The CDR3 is CASSSSPGTRNEQFF. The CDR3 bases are TGTGCCAGCAGCTCGTCTCCCGGGACACGCAATGAGCAGTTCTTC.

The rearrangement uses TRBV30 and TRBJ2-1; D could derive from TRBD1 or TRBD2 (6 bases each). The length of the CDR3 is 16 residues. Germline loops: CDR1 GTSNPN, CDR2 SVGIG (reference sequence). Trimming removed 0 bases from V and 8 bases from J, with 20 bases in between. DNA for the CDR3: TGTGCCTGGAGTGTGTCGGGGGCGGGAATAGGTCATGAGCAGTTCTTC. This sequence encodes CAWSVSGAGIGHEQFF.

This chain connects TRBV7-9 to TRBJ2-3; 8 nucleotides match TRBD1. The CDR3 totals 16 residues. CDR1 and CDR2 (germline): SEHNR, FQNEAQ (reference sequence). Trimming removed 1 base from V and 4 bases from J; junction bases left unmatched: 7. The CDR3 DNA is TGTGCCAGCAGCTTAGATACGACAGGGGTGGCAGATACGCAGTATTTT. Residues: CASSLDTTGVADTQYF.

This CDR3 is CASSPPHGRRESYEQYF. The CDR3 region has the DNA TGTGCCAGCAGCCCCCCCCACGGAAGGCGGGAGTCCTACGAGCAGTACTTC. The rearrangement uses TRBV7-2 and TRBJ2-7; the match to TRBD2 covers 7 bases. V gave up 5 bases and J gave up 1 base; unmatched junction bases: 14. Germline V gene data show CDR1 as SGHTA and CDR2 as FQGNSA. This CDR3 is built from 17 residues. Variable domain in full (rest from reference TRBV7-2 and TRBJ2-7): GAGVSQSPSNKVTEKGKDVELRCDPISGHTALYWYRQSLGQGLEFLIYFQGNSAPDKSGLPSDRFSAERTGGSVSTLTIQRTQQEDSAVYLCASSPPHGRRESYEQYFGPGTRLTVT.

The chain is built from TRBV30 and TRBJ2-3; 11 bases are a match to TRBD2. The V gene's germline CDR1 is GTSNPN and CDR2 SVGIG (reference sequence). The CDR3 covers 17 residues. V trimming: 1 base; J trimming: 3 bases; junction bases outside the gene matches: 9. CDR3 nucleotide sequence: TGTGCCTGGAGTGGAAGACTTAGCGGGAGGGTTACAGATACGCAGTATTTT. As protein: CAWSGRLSGRVTDTQYF.

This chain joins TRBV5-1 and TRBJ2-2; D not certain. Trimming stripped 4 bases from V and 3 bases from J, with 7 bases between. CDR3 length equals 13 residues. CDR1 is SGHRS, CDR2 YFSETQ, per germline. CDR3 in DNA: TGCGCCAGCAGCCGTGGGGACACCGGGGAGCTGTTTTTT. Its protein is CASSRGDTGELFF.

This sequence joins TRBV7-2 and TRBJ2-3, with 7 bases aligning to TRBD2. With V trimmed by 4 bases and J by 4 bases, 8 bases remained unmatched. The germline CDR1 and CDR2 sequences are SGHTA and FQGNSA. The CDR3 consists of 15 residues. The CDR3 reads CASSSRTSLSDTQYF. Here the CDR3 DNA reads TGTGCCAGCAGCTCCAGGACTAGTCTCTCAGATACGCAGTATTTT.

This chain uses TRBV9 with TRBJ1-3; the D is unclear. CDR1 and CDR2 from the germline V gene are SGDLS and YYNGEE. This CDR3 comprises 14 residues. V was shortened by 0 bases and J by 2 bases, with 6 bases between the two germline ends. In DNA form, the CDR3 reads TGTGCCAGCAGCGTAGTTGAAGCTGGAAACACCATATATTTT. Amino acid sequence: CASSVVEAGNTIYF.

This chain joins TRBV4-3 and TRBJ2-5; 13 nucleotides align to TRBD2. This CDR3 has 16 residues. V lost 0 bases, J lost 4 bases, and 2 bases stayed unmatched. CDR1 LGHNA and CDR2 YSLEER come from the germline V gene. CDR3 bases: TGCGCCAGCAGCCAAGACTGGACTAGCGGGAGAGAGACCCAGTACTTC. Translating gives CASSQDWTSGRETQYF.

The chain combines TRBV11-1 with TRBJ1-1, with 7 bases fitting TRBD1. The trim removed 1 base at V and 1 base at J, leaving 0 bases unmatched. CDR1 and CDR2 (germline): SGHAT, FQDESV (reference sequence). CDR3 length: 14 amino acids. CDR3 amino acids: CASSLGTGNTEAFF. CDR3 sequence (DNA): TGTGCCAGCAGCTTAGGGACAGGGAACACTGAAGCTTTCTTT.

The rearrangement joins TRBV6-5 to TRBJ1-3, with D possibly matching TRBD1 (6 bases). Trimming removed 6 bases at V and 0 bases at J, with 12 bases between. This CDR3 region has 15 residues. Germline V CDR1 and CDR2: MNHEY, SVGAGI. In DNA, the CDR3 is TGTGCCAGCAGACGGGGGCCTTACTCTGGAAACACCATATATTTT. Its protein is CASRRGPYSGNTIYF.

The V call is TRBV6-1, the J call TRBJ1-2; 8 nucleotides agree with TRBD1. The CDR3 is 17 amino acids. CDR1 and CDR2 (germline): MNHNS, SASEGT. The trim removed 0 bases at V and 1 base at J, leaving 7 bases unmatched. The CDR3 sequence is CASSEAGGQGRNYGYTF. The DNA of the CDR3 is TGTGCCAGCAGTGAAGCTGGTGGACAGGGTCGTAACTATGGCTACACCTTC.

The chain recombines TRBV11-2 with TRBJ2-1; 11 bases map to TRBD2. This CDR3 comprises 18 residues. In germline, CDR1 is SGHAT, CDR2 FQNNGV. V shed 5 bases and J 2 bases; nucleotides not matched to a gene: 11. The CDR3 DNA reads TGTGCCAGCAGCGGTGGGACTAGCGGAGTGGTGGCCTACAATGAGCAGTTCTTC. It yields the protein CASSGGTSGVVAYNEQFF. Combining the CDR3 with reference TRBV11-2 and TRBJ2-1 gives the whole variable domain EAGVAQSPRYKIIEKRQSVAFWCNPISGHATLYWYQQILGQGPKLLIQFQNNGVVDDSQLPKDRFSAERLKGVDSTLKIQPAKLEDSAVYLCASSGGTSGVVAYNEQFFGPGTRLTVL.

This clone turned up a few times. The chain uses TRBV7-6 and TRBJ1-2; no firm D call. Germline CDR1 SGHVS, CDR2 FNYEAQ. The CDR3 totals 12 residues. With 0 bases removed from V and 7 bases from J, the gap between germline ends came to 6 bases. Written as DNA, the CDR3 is TGTGCCAGCAGCTTAGCGGGGAGTGGCTACACCTTC. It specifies CASSLAGSGYTF.

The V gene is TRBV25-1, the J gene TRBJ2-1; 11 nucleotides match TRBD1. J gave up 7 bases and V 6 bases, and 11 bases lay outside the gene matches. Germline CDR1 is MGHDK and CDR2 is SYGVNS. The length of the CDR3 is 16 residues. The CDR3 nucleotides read TGTGCCAGCAGCCCAGCCGGACAGGGGGCAGTGAATGAGCAGTTCTTC. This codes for CASSPAGQGAVNEQFF.

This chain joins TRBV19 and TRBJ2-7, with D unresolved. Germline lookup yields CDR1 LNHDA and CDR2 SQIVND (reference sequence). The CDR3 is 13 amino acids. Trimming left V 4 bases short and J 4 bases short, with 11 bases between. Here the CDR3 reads CASSTTGFYEQYF. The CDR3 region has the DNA TGTGCCAGTAGTACTACCGGCTTTTACGAGCAGTACTTC.

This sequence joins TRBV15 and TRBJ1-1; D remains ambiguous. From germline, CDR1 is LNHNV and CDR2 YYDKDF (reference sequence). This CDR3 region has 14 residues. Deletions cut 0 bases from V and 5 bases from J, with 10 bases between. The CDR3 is CATSRDMGNTEAFF. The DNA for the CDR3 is TGTGCCACCAGCAGAGATATGGGAAATACTGAAGCTTTCTTT.

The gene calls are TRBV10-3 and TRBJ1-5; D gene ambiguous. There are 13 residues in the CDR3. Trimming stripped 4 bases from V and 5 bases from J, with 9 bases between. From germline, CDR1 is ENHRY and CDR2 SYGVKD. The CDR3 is CAISGNRDQPQHF. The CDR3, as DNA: TGTGCCATCAGTGGTAACCGGGATCAGCCCCAGCATTTT.

CDR3: CASSLLEEQYF. The CDR3 DNA follows: TGTGCCAGCAGCTTACTGGAAGAGCAGTACTTC. The J gene is TRBJ2-7, the V gene TRBV11-3; unclear D gene. This CDR3 comprises 11 residues. Germline V gene data show CDR1 as SGHNT and CDR2 as YENEEA. The V end lost 2 bases, the J end lost 7 bases, and 6 bases lay between the germline ends. Filled out from reference TRBV11-3 and TRBJ2-7, the complete variable domain reads EAGVVQSPRYKIIEKKQPVAFWCNPISGHNTLYWYLQNLGQGPELLIRYENEEAVDDSQLPKDRFSAERLKGVDSTLKIQPAELGDSAVYLCASSLLEEQYFGPGTRLTVT.

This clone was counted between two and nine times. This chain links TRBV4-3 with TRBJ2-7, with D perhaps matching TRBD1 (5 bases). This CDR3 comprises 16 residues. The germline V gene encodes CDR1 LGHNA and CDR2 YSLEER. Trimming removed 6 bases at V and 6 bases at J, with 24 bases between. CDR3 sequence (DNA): TGCGCCAGCAGTGCAGCCCCGACAGATTTGAGATCCGAGCAGTACTTC. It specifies CASSAAPTDLRSEQYF.

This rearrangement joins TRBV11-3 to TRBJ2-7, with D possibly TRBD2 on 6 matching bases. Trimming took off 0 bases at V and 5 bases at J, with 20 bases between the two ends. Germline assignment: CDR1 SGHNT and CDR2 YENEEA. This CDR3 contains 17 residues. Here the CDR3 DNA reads TGTGCCAGCAGCTTAGATCCTGTTGCGGGGAGTTGGGACGAGCAGTACTTC. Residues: CASSLDPVAGSWDEQYF.

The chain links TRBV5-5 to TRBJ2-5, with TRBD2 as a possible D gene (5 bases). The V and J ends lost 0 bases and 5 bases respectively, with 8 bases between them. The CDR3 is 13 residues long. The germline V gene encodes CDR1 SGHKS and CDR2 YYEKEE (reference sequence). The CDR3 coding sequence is TGTGCCAGCAGCTTGGGGACTCCGGAGACCCAGTACTTC. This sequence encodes CASSLGTPETQYF.

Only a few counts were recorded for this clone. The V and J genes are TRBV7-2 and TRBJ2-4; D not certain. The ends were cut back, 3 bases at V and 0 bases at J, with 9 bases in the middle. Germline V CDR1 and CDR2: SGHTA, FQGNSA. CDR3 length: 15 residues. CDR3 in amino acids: CASSFAVVAKNIQYF. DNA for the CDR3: TGTGCCAGCAGCTTCGCCGTGGTAGCCAAAAACATTCAGTACTTC.

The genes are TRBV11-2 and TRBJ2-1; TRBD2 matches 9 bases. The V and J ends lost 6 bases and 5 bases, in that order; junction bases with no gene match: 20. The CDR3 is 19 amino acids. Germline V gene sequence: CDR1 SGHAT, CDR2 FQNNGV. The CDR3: CASSLRASGTRLLDNEQFF. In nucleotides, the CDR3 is TGTGCCAGCAGTCTCCGGGCTAGCGGGACCCGCCTTTTGGACAATGAGCAGTTCTTC.